The source of this TCR beta chain is a study of chronic HIV infection and antiretroviral therapy. TCRdb re-called the 5' RACE reads through MiXCR, storing one row per CDR3 protein. In the table there are about 38,000 distinct CDR3 sequences, 7.5% to 9% of which are singletons. The source of this sequence is an adult who had HIV and had not received antiretroviral therapy, or was an uninfected healthy control (not recorded which). Sequencing was done on a sample of peripheral blood.

The CDR3 region is CASSEELAGVVKNIQYF. CDR3 nucleotides: TGTGCCAGCAGTGAAGAATTAGCGGGAGTTGTCAAAAACATTCAGTACTTC. The genes are TRBV2 and TRBJ2-4; 9 nucleotides match TRBD2. The CDR3 has 17 residues. V trimming: 1 base; J trimming: 3 bases; junction bases outside the gene matches: 7. Looked up from germline, CDR1 is SNHLY and CDR2 is FYNNEI.